The present entry profiles one T cell receptor (beta chain) with its context. This entry belongs to a study of Graves' ophthalmopathy and Graves' hyperthyroidism. Germline V lookup: CDR1 MNHEY, CDR2 SMNVEV (reference sequence). Unmatched junction bases numbered 5, after V lost 8 bases and J lost 6 bases. The CDR3 is made up of 13 amino acids. Amplification from RNA transcripts yielded the TCR beta CDR3 regions. Following a first-round RT-PCR that used HTBI primers, a second-round multiplex PCR was carried out. From the multiplex PCR reads, TCRdb called clonotypes with MiXCR, one entry per CDR3 protein. The sample lists hundreds of thousands of distinct CDR3 sequences; roughly 21% were seen once.

The chain uses TRBV27 and TRBJ1-5, with 9 bases lining up with TRBD1. Sequenced: peripheral blood. The sequence was obtained from a woman between 18 and 29 years old with stable Graves' hyperthyroidism. The CDR3 here is CASSRTGAQPQHF. In DNA, the CDR3 is TGTGCCAGCTCGAGGACAGGGGCTCAGCCCCAGCATTTT.